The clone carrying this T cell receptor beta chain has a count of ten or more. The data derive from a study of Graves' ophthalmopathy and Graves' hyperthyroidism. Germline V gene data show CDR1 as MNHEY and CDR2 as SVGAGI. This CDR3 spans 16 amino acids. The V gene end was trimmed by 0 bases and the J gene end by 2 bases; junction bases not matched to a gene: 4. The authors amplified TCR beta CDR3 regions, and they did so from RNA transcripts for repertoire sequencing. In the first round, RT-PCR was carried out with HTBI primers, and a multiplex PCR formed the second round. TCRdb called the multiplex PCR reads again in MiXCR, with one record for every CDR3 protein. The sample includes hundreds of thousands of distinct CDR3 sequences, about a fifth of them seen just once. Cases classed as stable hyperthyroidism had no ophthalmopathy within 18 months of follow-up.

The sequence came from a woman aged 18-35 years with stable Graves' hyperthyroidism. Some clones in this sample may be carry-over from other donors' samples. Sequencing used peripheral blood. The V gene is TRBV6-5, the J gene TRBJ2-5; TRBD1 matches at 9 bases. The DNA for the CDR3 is TGTGCCAGCAGTTACTCGAAAGGGACAGGGCAAGAGACCCAGTACTTC. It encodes CASSYSKGTGQETQYF.